This T cell receptor beta chain was recovered during a study of Ad26.COV2.S vaccination and SARS-CoV-2 variants (dated by TCRdb to the early 2020s). Study-level background: Vaccine-arm donors were drawn from COV1001, a multicentre, randomized, double-blind, placebo-controlled phase I-IIa trial of Ad26.COV2.S in healthy adults. The TCR-sequenced set comprised about 30 samples: some 19 Ad26.COV2.S vaccine recipients, 5 placebo recipients and 8 SARS-CoV-2 convalescent individuals. Trial participants were randomized into five groups of five, in which low-dose or high-dose Ad26.COV2.S was given once or twice, or placebo was given on both occasions. TCRbeta repertoire sequencing was used to assess the specificity and breadth of SARS-CoV-2-reactive T cell receptors after Ad26.COV2.S vaccination. Ad26.COV2.S was given intramuscularly at 5x10^10 or 1x10^11 viral particles, as a single shot or as two shots 56 days apart. Investigators did not know the trial group allocation while performing experiments and assessing outcomes.

Reading the label with the study, this specimen's treatment or condition is: about 20 received Ad26.COV2.S at low or high dose, single or two shots; about 5 received placebo; per-sample allocation not given. For vaccine and placebo recipients, repertoires were sequenced using samples collected on day 63 after the first injection. Cohort 1b enrolled about 25 adults aged 18-55 years at a single site in Boston, USA, between 29 July and 7 August 2020. Ad26.COV2.S was a replication-incompetent adenovirus type 26 vector expressing a prefusion-stabilized SARS-CoV-2 spike protein from the original Wuhan strain. The immunoSEQ Assay was the method used to sequence TCRbeta CDR3 regions. After extraction, genomic DNA underwent amplification by bias-controlled multiplex PCR, followed by high-throughput sequencing. The paper's processing steps were these. Collapsing and filtering of sequences were performed to quantify the absolute abundance of each unique TCRbeta CDR3 region. T cell fraction was estimated by normalizing TCRbeta template counts to usable DNA, which was measured by amplifying reference genes present in all nucleated cells. Repertoire TCRs were annotated as SARS-CoV-2-specific by exact matching of V gene, CDR3 amino acid sequence and J gene to a known reactive TCR set. MIRA supplied the reference SARS-CoV-2 TCR set, which was filtered for enrichment in COVID-19-positive ImmuneCODE repertoires so that public or cross-reactive TCRs were removed. Using the MIRA antigens, annotated TCRs were further analysed by specific ORF or by position within an ORF. Breadth was defined as annotated unique rearrangements over total unique productive rearrangements; depth was the summed frequency of those rearrangements. TCR breadth was compared between groups using two-sided Wilcoxon rank-sum tests. As stored in TCRdb, this immuneACCESS dataset retains in-frame rearrangements with V and J assigned. A fraction of the clones does not appear; measured against another copy, unresolved V genes explain less than half of the discrepancy, and the remainder lacks a known reason. V and J calls and clone size are those listed in that table; D and trimming were worked out from the DNA. This sample holds roughly 680,000 clones; roughly 90% were observed only once. The ten most abundant clones make up roughly 1.5% of the sample.

A single count supports this clone. Its antigen is currently not known. Per-nucleotide qualities are absent, and no much larger clonotype sits a single base away. What the work shows at the level of the full study, not this receptor alone: After vaccination, spike-specific CD8+ and CD4+ T cell responses were reported to show substantial breadth. Comparable non-spike TCR breadth was observed between vaccine and placebo recipients, consistent with only spike being contained in the vaccine. Ad26.COV2.S recipients had higher spike-specific TCR breadth than placebo recipients (P = 0.0014). The study was not powered for comparison of responses between vaccine doses or regimens. The authors noted that total T cell responses may have been underestimated by the TCR breadth and depth analyses.

V has 6 bases trimmed and J has 6 bases trimmed; junction bases matching no gene number 9. Taken from cysteine to phenylalanine, the CDR3 has 15 residues. Here the CDR3 DNA is all that survives: 45 bases in frame from base 1. CDR1 and CDR2 (SGHRS, YFSETQ) derive from the germline V gene. The TCR sequence derives from a person aged 18-65 years who received the Ad26.COV2.S COVID-19 vaccine or a placebo. Specimen: peripheral blood, collected in a trial of Ad26.COV2.S vaccine versus placebo. The rearranged segments are TRBV5-1 and TRBJ2-1, with 10 bases in between that match TRBD2. The CDR3 protein sequence reads: CASNRGTSVGNEQFF. The DNA sequence reads TGCGCCAGCAATAGAGGGACTAGCGTAGGCAATGAGCAGTTCTTC.